This TCR beta chain stems from a study of cytomegalovirus exposure and HLA in healthy donors. Germline CDR1 is SGHTA and CDR2 is FQGNSA. The CDR3 is made up of 12 amino acids. With 4 bases removed from V and 7 bases from J, the gap between germline ends came to 10 bases. PCR primers comprised 60 Vbeta and 13 Jbeta primers. Measured with immunoSEQ multiplex PCR; TCRdb has only the in-frame clones, and not every one. Its clone listing holds roughly 75,000 clones. The sequencing input was PBMCs. This clonotype was sampled from a man aged 35 to 55 in good health and CMV-seronegative. This sequence joins TRBV7-2 and TRBJ2-5; maybe TRBD2 (6 bases). CDR3 nucleotides: TGTGCCAGCAGCTCCCCGGAGGGGACCCAGTACTTC. This sequence encodes CASSSPEGTQYF.